These 9 T cell receptor beta chains originate from one sample sequenced in a study of blood T cells in healthy people across ages (dated by TCRdb to 2013 to 2016). Receptor libraries were prepared by 5' RACE. The sample was run on an Illumina HiSeq 2500. A second PCR of roughly 6 to 11 cycles was run with a J-beta primer mix and a sample-barcoded 5' primer. The public reads were reanalyzed by TCRdb: fastp trimming at Q25, MiXCR alignment, in-frame beta chains only. Records with the same CDR3 protein are collapsed into one entry carrying the most frequent genes and DNA. The sample includes about 1 million distinct CDR3 sequences, with roughly 45% observed a single time. The top ten constitute 18% of the sample. Sequencing was done on a sample of blood. These receptors all come from an older woman in good health.

This chain links TRBV11-2 with TRBJ2-3, with TRBD2 matching 11 bases. V was pared by 3 bases and J by 4 bases, with 3 bases of the junction left unmatched. The CDR3 covers 15 residues. Germline V gene sequence: CDR1 SGHAT, CDR2 FQNNGV. CDR3: CASSFSGRVADTQYF. Here the CDR3 DNA reads TGTGCCAGCAGCTTTAGCGGGAGGGTCGCAGATACGCAGTATTTT.

The chain couples TRBV3-1 to TRBJ1-2; possible D gene TRBD1, 5 bases. Germline-derived CDR1 and CDR2 are LGHDT and YNNKEL (reference sequence). The CDR3 is 15 amino acids. Trimming removed 1 base from V and 4 bases from J, with 13 bases in between. The CDR3 DNA is TGTGCCAGCAGCCAAGGAGCGGGGGAGAGCTATGGCTACACCTTC. Residues: CASSQGAGESYGYTF.

The chain links TRBV27 to TRBJ2-1; 7 bases map to TRBD2. Germline V lookup: CDR1 MNHEY, CDR2 SMNVEV (reference sequence). The CDR3 is made up of 17 amino acids. After removal of 3 bases from V and 5 bases from J, the junction contained 13 bases not matched to a gene. CDR3 loop: CASSFWDPTGLHNEQFF. CDR3 DNA: TGTGCCAGCAGTTTTTGGGACCCGACGGGACTACACAATGAGCAGTTCTTC.

The V gene is TRBV11-1, the J gene TRBJ1-2; the D gene is possibly TRBD1 (6 bases). Looked up from germline, CDR1 is SGHAT and CDR2 is FQDESV (reference sequence). Trimming cost V 1 base and J 8 bases, with 14 bases left between them. The CDR3 is 14 amino acids. The CDR3 nucleotides read TGTGCCAGCAGCTTAGATACAGGGTCGGAGGGCTACACCTTC. Translation gives CASSLDTGSEGYTF.

The rearrangement uses TRBV15 and TRBJ2-5; possibly TRBD2 for D (5 bases). Trimming left V 0 bases short and J 9 bases short, with 8 bases between. Germline V gene sequence: CDR1 LNHNV, CDR2 YYDKDF (reference sequence). The CDR3 loop spans 12 amino acids. CDR3 sequence (DNA): TGTGCCACCAGCAGAGATCGGGGTCCCCAGTACTTC. It is translated as CATSRDRGPQYF.

V gene TRBV27 combines with J gene TRBJ2-1, with 10 bases matching TRBD2. The junction had 15 bases not matched to a gene; V was cut back by 6 bases and J by 4 bases. Germline CDR1 and CDR2: MNHEY and SMNVEV (reference sequence). The CDR3 sequence is 18 residues long. The CDR3 is CASSITRGSGRWYNEQFF. The CDR3 DNA follows: TGTGCCAGCAGCATAACTCGTGGTAGCGGGAGGTGGTACAATGAGCAGTTCTTC.

The sample holds many counts of this clonotype. V gene TRBV7-9 combines with J gene TRBJ2-1; D possibly matches TRBD1 or TRBD2 (5 bases each). This CDR3 has 13 amino acids. Germline V gene data show CDR1 as SEHNR and CDR2 as FQNEAQ (reference sequence). The V and J ends lost 6 bases and 9 bases respectively, with 15 bases between them. The CDR3 here is CASRNQGSGEQFF. The CDR3 DNA reads TGTGCCAGCAGGAACCAGGGAAGCGGTGAGCAGTTCTTC.

The chain carries TRBV19 and TRBJ2-7; unclear D gene. The CDR3 has 13 amino acids. Trimming stripped 2 bases from V and 5 bases from J, with 10 bases between. Per germline, CDR1 LNHDA and CDR2 SQIVND (reference sequence). The CDR3 region is CASSIRPSNEQYF. The CDR3 DNA sequence: TGTGCCAGTAGTATAAGGCCTTCGAACGAGCAGTACTTC.

The chain links TRBV20-1 to TRBJ1-5; no clear D. In germline, CDR1 is DFQATT, CDR2 SNEGSKA (reference sequence). Trimming pared 3 bases from V and 0 bases from J, leaving 9 bases between. The CDR3 has 14 amino acids. The CDR3 sequence: CSASGVRSNQPQHF. CDR3 nucleotide sequence: TGCAGTGCTAGTGGGGTCCGTAGCAATCAGCCCCAGCATTTT.